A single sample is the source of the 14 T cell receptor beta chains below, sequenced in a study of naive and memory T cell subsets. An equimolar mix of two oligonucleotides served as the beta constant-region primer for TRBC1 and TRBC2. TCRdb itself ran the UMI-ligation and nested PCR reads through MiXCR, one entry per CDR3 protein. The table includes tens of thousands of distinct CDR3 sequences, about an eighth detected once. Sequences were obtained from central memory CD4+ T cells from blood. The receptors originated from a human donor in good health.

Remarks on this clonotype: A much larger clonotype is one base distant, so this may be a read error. CDR3: CASSLLTGTCPDTQYF. The CDR3 DNA reads TGTGCCAGCAGTTTGCTGACCGGGACATGTCCAGATACGCAGTATTTT. V gene TRBV27 combines with J gene TRBJ2-3; perhaps TRBD1 as D (6 bases). This CDR3 contains 16 residues. CDR1 and CDR2 (germline): MNHEY, SMNVEV (reference sequence). V lost 3 bases, J lost 4 bases, and 17 bases lay in between.

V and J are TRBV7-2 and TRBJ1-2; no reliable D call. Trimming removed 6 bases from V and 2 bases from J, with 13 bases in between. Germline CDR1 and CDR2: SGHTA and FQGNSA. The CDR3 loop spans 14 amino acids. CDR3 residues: CASRRGRTNYGYTF. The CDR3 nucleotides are TGTGCCAGCAGGCGCGGACGGACCAACTATGGCTACACCTTC.

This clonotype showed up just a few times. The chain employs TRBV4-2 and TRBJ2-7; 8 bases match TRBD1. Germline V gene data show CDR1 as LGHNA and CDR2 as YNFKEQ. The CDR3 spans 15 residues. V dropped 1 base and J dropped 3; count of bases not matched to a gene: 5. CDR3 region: CASSQATGVDYEQYF. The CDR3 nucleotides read TGTGCCAGCAGCCAAGCGACAGGGGTGGACTACGAGCAGTACTTC.

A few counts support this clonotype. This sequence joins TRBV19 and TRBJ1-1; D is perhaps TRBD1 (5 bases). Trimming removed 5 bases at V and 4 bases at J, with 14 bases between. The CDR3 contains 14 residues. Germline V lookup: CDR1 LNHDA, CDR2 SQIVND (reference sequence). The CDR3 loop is CASSEGTFVTEAFF. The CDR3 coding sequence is TGTGCCAGTAGTGAGGGGACCTTTGTCACTGAAGCTTTCTTT.

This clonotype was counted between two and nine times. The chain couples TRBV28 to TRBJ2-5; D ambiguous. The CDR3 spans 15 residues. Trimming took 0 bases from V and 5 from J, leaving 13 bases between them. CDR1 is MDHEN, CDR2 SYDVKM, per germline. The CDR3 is CASSLWLEMSETQYF. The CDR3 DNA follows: TGTGCCAGCAGTTTATGGCTGGAAATGAGCGAGACCCAGTACTTC.

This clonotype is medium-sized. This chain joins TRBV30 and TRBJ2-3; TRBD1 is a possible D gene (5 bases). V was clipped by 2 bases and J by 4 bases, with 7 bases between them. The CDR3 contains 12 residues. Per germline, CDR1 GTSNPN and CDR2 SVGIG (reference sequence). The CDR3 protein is CAWSPGPDTQYF. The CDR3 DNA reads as TGTGCCTGGAGTCCAGGGCCAGATACGCAGTATTTT.

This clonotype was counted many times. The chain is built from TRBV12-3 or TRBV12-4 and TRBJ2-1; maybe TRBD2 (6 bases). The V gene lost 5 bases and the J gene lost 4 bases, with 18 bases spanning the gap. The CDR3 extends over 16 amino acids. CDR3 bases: TGTGCCAGCAGTCTCCAACTAGCCGTAAATTACAATGAGCAGTTCTTC. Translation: CASSLQLAVNYNEQFF.

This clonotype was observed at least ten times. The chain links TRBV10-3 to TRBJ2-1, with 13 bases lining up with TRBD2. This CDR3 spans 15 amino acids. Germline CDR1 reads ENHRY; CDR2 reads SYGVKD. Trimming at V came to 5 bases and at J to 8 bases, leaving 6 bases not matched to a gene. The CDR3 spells CAISPGLAGVYEQFF. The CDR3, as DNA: TGTGCCATCAGTCCTGGACTAGCGGGAGTTTATGAGCAGTTCTTC.

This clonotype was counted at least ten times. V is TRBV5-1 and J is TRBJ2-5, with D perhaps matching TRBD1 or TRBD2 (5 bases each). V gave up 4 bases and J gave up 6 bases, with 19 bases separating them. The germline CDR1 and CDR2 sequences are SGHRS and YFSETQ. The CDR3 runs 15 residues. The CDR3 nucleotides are TGCGCCAGCAGCCGGGACGGATCCCCCCGGAAGACCCAGTACTTC. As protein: CASSRDGSPRKTQYF.

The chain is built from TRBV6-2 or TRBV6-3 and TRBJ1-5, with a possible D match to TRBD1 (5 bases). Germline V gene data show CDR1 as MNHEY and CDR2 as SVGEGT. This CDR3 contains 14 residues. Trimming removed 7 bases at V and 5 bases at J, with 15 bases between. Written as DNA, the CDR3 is TGTGCCAGCACCGAACCCCCAGGGCATCAGCCCCAGCATTTT. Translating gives CASTEPPGHQPQHF.

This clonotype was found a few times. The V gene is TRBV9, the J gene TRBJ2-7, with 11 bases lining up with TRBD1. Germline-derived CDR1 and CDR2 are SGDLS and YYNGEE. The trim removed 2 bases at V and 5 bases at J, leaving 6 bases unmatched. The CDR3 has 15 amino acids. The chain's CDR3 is CASSVGGDRGNEQYF. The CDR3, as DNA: TGTGCCAGCAGCGTCGGCGGGGACAGGGGGAACGAGCAGTACTTC.

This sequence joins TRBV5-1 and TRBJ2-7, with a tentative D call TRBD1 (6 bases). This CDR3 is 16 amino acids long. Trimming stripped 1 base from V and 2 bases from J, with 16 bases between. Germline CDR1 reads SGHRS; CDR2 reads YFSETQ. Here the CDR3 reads CASSLRGSPGPYEQYF. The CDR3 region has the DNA TGCGCCAGCAGCTTGAGGGGGTCCCCGGGGCCCTACGAGCAGTACTTC.

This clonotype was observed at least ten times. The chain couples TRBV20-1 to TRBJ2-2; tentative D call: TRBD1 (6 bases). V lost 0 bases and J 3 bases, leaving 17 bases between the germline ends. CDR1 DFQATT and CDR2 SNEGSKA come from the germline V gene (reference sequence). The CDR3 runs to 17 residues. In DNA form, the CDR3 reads TGCAGTGCTAGAGATAGTAGCCACAGGGCTGACACCGGGGAGCTGTTTTTT. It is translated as CSARDSSHRADTGELFF.

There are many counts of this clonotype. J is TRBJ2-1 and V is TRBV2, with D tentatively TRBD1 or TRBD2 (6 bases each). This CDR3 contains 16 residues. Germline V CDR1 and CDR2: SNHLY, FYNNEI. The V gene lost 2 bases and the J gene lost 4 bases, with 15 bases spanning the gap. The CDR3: CASSELPGGSYNEQFF. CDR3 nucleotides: TGTGCCAGCAGTGAATTGCCCGGGGGCTCTTACAATGAGCAGTTCTTC.